Given below is one T cell receptor beta chain in context. Its antigen is still unknown. The table came from immunoSEQ multiplex PCR; TCRdb's copy has only in-frame clones and leaves some out. This sample yields 120,000 or so clones, of which 90% are seen a single time; more than 6% belongs to the top ten. This CDR3 is 15 amino acids long. CDR1 is SGHRS and CDR2 is YFSETQ in the germline V gene. Trimming pared 4 bases from V and 5 bases from J, leaving 18 bases between. The data derive from a study of T cell responses to AZD1222 COVID-19 vaccine. Across the whole study: Pooling was applied to second doses at about 4 or about 12 weeks. Study observations and caveats: Baseline serology detected seropositivity in only five or six AZD1222 recipients. The breadth and depth of Spike-specific TCRs increased once two AZD1222 doses had been given.

The chain employs TRBV5-1 and TRBJ2-5, with D possibly matching TRBD2 (6 bases). The material was peripheral blood, obtained on day 0 of AZD1222 vaccination. The receptor was derived from an adult in good health. This CDR3 reads CASSLGLLREETQYF. CDR3 DNA: TGCGCCAGCAGCCTGGGACTCCTGAGGGAGGAGACCCAGTACTTC.